This T cell receptor (beta chain) is from a study of cytomegalovirus exposure and HLA in healthy donors. Study in general: Prior work identified under 130 million unique TCR beta sequences in 190 million or so T cells.

PCR involved 60 Vbeta and 13 Jbeta primers. Profiled with immunoSEQ multiplex PCR; TCRdb holds only in-frame clones, not every one. This table has about 120,000 clones, roughly three fifths appearing once. There are 16 residues in the CDR3. V lost 5 bases, J lost 0 bases, and 7 bases stayed unmatched. Germline V gene lookup returns CDR1 SGHTA and CDR2 FQGTGA. General study findings and limits: Later analysis suggested most CMV-associated TCR beta chains were HLA-restricted. With later analysis, a missense DCLRE1C variant became linked to TCR beta V- and J-gene trimming.

This clone was observed once. Its specificity is unknown. Material: PBMCs. This chain joins TRBV7-3 and TRBJ2-1; the match to TRBD1 covers 7 bases. This clonotype was obtained from a man aged 35-49 years in good health and CMV-seropositive. CDR3 in DNA: TGTGCCAGCAGCCCCCAGGGACAGTTCTCCTACAATGAGCAGTTCTTC. This encodes CASSPQGQFSYNEQFF.